These 10 T cell receptor beta chains originate from one sample sequenced in a study of T cell responses to AZD1222 COVID-19 vaccine. Assay used: immunoSEQ multiplex PCR; TCRdb lists only in-frame clones, some missing. Of tens of thousands of clones in the sample, 91% were seen once. The sample consisted of peripheral blood, taken on day 0 of MenACWY control vaccination. The receptors were gathered from an adult in good health.

The V and J genes are TRBV5-1 and TRBJ2-7; a weak D match, TRBD1 (6 bases). The CDR3 has 17 residues. Trimming stripped 0 bases from V and 0 bases from J, with 16 bases between. The V gene's germline CDR1 is SGHRS and CDR2 YFSETQ. DNA for the CDR3: TGCGCCAGCAGCTTGGAGGGCACAGGGCCCCACTCCTACGAGCAGTACTTC. Protein: CASSLEGTGPHSYEQYF.

This rearrangement joins TRBV5-1 to TRBJ1-1; 8 bases agree with TRBD1. Germline V gene lookup returns CDR1 SGHRS and CDR2 YFSETQ. The CDR3 has 16 residues. J was trimmed by 3 bases and V by 5 bases; bases with no gene match: 12. CDR3 sequence reads: CASRGATGAVDTEAFF. The CDR3 bases are TGCGCCAGCAGGGGTGCGACAGGGGCGGTGGACACTGAAGCTTTCTTT. The full variable domain, in which reference TRBV5-1 and TRBJ1-1 provide the parts outside the CDR3, is KAGVTQTPRYLIKTRGQQVTLSCSPISGHRSVSWYQQTPGQGLQFLFEYFSETQRNKGNFPGRFSGRQFSNSRSEMNVSTLELGDSALYLCASRGATGAVDTEAFFGQGTRLTVV.

V and J are TRBV10-2 and TRBJ1-5, with a tentative D call TRBD1 (6 bases). CDR3 size: 12 residues. V was trimmed by 10 bases and J by 6 bases, leaving 13 bases between them. CDR1 is WSHSY and CDR2 is SAAADI in the germline V gene. The CDR3 sequence: CATATGVQPQHF. The CDR3, as DNA: TGCGCCACCGCGACAGGAGTTCAGCCCCAGCATTTT.

The chain links TRBV10-3 to TRBJ2-2; the D is unclear. Looked up from germline, CDR1 is ENHRY and CDR2 is SYGVKD. V was trimmed by 6 bases and J by 4 bases, leaving 9 bases between them. This CDR3 region has 13 residues. This chain's CDR3 is CAISLGGTGELFF. The CDR3 bases are TGTGCCATCAGCCTCGGTGGCACCGGGGAGCTGTTTTTT.

The chain is built from TRBV28 and TRBJ2-5; D gene ambiguous. The CDR3 length is 14 residues. CDR1 is MDHEN and CDR2 is SYDVKM in the germline V gene. With 2 bases removed from V and 5 bases from J, the gap between germline ends came to 12 bases. CDR3 sequence (DNA): TGTGCCAGCAGTTTACAAGGTACTCTGGAGACCCAGTACTTC. It encodes CASSLQGTLETQYF.

This chain connects TRBV4-2 to TRBJ2-1; 14 nucleotides match TRBD2. V shed 4 bases and J 5 bases; nucleotides not matched to a gene: 7. Germline V CDR1 and CDR2: LGHNA, YNFKEQ. The CDR3 consists of 17 residues. The CDR3 DNA sequence: TGTGCCAGCAGCCCTCGGGGGGGACTAGCGGGAGACAATGAGCAGTTCTTC. Amino acids: CASSPRGGLAGDNEQFF.

This rearrangement joins TRBV18 to TRBJ2-2, with TRBD2 identical over 12 bases. The CDR3 is 18 amino acids. Germline assignment: CDR1 KGHSH and CDR2 LQKENI. Unmatched junction bases numbered 8, after V lost 1 base and J lost 5 bases. The CDR3 loop is CASSPLGQGLAGTGELFF. In DNA, the CDR3 is TGTGCCAGCTCACCACTCGGACAGGGACTAGCGGGTACCGGGGAGCTGTTTTTT.

This clone was detected once. The chain is built from TRBV15 and TRBJ1-5; tentatively, D is TRBD1 (6 bases). CDR3 size: 13 residues. Trimming stripped 6 bases from V and 5 bases from J, with 11 bases between. The germline V gene has CDR1 LNHNV and CDR2 YYDKDF (reference sequence). The CDR3: CATRDRYDQPQHF. The CDR3, as DNA: TGTGCCACCAGGGACAGATATGATCAGCCCCAGCATTTT.

The V gene is TRBV5-4, the J gene TRBJ1-1; D is undetermined. The V end lost 0 bases, the J end lost 0 bases, and 15 bases lay between the germline ends. Germline values: CDR1 SGHNT, CDR2 YYREEE (reference sequence). This CDR3 has 17 amino acids. CDR3 loop: CASSLAGSLGMNTEAFF. Written as DNA, the CDR3 is TGTGCCAGCAGCTTGGCCGGGTCCCTAGGCATGAACACTGAAGCTTTCTTT.

The V gene is TRBV7-2, the J gene TRBJ2-7; a weak D match, TRBD2 (5 bases). Germline loops: CDR1 SGHTA, CDR2 FQGNSA. The V end was cut by 4 bases, the J end by 3 bases, with 16 bases between. The CDR3 consists of 15 residues. The CDR3 DNA is TGTGCCAGCAGCTCAGGCAGCGGTTCTGTCTACGAGCAGTACTTC. Encoded protein: CASSSGSGSVYEQYF.